This T cell receptor (beta chain) is drawn from a study of control samples from healthy donors and cancer patients. Produced via immunoSEQ multiplex PCR; TCRdb's table is partial and in-frame only. Found here are some 120,000 clones, about 93% of them singletons; the top ten hold 1.7%. The germline V and J ends were trimmed by 2 bases and 9 bases, with 11 bases remaining between them. CDR1 is SGHDT, CDR2 YYEEEE, per germline. The CDR3 is 12 residues long. This rearrangement joins TRBV5-6 to TRBJ1-2, with no clear D. The receptor was derived from a man between 45 and 60 years old with head and neck cancer. Sequenced material: PBMCs. The CDR3 DNA reads TGTGCCAGCAGCTTAACTCCCTTAAGCTACACCTTC. Translated, it gives CASSLTPLSYTF.